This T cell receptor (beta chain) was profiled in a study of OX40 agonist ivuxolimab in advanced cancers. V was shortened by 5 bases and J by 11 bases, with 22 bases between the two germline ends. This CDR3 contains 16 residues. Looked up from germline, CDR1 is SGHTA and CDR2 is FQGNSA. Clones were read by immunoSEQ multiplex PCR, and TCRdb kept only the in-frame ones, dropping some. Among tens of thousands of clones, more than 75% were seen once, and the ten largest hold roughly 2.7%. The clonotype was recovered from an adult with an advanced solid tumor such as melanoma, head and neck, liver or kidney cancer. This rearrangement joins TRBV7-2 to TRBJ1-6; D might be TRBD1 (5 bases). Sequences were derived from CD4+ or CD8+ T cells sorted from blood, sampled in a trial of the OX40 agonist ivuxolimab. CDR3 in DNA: TGTGCCAGCAGCCATCCGCCAGGGACCGCATTGGCACCCCTCCACTTT. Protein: CASSHPPGTALAPLHF.